This T cell receptor (beta chain) comes out of a study of shared clonotypes between healthy human individuals. Study results and limitations: The study found lower generation probabilities in non-shared clonotypes than in those shared by all four donors. Depth was large, yet rarefaction showed that sorted-subset sequencing was incomplete.

Data came from immunoSEQ multiplex PCR; TCRdb stores just in-frame clones and leaves some out. The repertoire holds about 1.5 million clones, under 99% seen once, with less than 0.55% in the top ten. V gave up 4 bases and J gave up 4 bases; unmatched junction bases: 7. This CDR3 has 16 amino acids. Germline V lookup: CDR1 MNHEY, CDR2 SVGAGI. Concerning this clone itself: Its antigen is still unknown.

Sequencing was performed on naive CD4+ T cells sorted from blood. The subset was: CD45RA+ positively selected. V usage is TRBV6-5 and J usage is TRBJ2-2; 9 nucleotides line up with TRBD2. This TCR derives from a young man in good health. As DNA, the CDR3 is TGTGCCAGCAGTTCCTGGACTAGCGAGGGCACCGGGGAGCTGTTTTTT. Amino acids: CASSSWTSEGTGELFF.